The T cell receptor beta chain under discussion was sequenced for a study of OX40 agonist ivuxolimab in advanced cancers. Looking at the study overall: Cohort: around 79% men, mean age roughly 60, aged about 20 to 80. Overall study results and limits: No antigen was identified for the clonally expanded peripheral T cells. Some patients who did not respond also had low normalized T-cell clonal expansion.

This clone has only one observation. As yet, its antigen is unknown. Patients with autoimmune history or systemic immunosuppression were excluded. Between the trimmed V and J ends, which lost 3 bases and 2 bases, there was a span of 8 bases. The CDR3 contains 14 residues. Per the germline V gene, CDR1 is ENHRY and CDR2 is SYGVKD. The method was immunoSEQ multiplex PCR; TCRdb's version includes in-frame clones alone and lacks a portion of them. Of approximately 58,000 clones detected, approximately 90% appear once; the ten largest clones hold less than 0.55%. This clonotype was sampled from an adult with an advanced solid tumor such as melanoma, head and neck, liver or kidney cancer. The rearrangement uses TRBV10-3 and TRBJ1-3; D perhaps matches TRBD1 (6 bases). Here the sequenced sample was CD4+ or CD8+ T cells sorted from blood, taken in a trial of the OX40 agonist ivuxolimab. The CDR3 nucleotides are TGTGCCATCAGTGAAGGGGGGACTGGAAACACCATATATTTT. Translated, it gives CAISEGGTGNTIYF.